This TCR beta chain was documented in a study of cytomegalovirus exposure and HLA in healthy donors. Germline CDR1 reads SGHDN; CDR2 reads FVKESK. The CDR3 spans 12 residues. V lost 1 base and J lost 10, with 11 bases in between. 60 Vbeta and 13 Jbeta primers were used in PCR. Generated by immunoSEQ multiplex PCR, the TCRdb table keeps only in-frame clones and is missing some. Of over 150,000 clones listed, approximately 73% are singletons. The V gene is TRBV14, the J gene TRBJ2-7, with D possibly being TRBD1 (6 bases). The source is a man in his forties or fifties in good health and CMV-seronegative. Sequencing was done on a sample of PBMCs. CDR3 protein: CASSQAEQGQYF. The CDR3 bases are TGTGCCAGCAGCCAAGCCGAACAGGGACAGTACTTC.